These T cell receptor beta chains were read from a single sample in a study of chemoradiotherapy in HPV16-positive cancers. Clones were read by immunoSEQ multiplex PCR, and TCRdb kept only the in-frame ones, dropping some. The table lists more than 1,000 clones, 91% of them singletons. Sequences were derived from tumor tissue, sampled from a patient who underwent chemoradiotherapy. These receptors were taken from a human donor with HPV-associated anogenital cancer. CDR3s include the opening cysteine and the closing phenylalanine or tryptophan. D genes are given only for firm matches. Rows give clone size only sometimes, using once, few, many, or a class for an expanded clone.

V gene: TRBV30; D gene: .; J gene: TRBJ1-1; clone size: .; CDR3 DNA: TGTGCCTGGAGTGTGGGCAGGGTTTTTGGCACTGAAGCTTTCTTT; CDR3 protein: CAWSVGRVFGTEAFF
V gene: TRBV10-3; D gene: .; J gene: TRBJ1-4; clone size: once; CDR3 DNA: TGTGCCACCCGAGACAGTTCTAATGAAAAACTGTTTTTT; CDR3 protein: CATRDSSNEKLFF
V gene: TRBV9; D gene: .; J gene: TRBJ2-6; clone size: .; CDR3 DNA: TGTGCCAGCAGCGTATCTCCTCCTACCTCTGGGGCCAACGTCCTGACTTTC; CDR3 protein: CASSVSPPTSGANVLTF
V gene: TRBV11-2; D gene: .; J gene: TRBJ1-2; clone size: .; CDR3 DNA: TGTGCCAGCAGCTTCGGGGTAGGGGGCTACACCTTC; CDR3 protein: CASSFGVGGYTF
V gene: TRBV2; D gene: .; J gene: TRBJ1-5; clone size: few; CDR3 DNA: TGTGCCAGCAGTGTGTCAGGGTCCCATCAGCCCCAGCATTTT; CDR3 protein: CASSVSGSHQPQHF
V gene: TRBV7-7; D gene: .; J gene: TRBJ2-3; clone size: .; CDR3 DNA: TGTGCTAGCAGCTTAGTCAGAACAGATACGCAGTATTTT; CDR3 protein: CASSLVRTDTQYF
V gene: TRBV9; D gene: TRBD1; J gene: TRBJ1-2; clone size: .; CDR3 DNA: TGTGCCAGCAGCGCCGACGGACAGGGGGCTCCCTATGGCTACACCTTC; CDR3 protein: CASSADGQGAPYGYTF
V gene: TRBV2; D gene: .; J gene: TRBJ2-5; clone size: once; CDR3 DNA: TGTGCCAGCAGTGAAGTACACGGACTAGGGGGACAAGAGACCCAGTACTTC; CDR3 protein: CASSEVHGLGGQETQYF
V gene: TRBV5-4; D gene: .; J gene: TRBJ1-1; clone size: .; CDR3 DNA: TGTGCCAGCAGCTCTATGGGGCCCGAGGCTTTCTTT; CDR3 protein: CASSSMGPEAFF
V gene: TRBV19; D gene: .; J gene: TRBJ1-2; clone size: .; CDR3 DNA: TGTGCCAGTAGTATCCAGGGACCCTTCTATGGCTACACCTTC; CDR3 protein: CASSIQGPFYGYTF
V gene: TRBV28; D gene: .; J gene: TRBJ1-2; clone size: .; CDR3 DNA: TGTGCCAGCCGCCGGACGGGGACCTGGGGCTACACCTTC; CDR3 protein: CASRRTGTWGYTF
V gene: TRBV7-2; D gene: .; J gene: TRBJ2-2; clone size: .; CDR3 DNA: TGTGCCAGCAGCCTAGAGCCCCACTACGGGGAGCTGTTTTTT; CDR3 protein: CASSLEPHYGELFF
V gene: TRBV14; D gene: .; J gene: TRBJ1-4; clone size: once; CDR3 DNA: TGTGCCAGCAGCCAAGGCCGAGGGGCGGCTAATGAAAAACTGTTTTTT; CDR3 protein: CASSQGRGAANEKLFF
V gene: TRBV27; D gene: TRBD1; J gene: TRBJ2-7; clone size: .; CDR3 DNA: TGTGCCAGCAGTCCTCCCGGGGACAGGGTTCCCTACGAGCAGTACTTC; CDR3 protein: CASSPPGDRVPYEQYF
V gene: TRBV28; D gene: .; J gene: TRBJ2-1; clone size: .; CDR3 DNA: TGTGCCAGCAAACCGGGAGGAGGGGGCCGCAATGAGCAGTTCTTC; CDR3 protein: CASKPGGGGRNEQFF
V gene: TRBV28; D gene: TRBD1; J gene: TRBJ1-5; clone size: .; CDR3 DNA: TGTGCCAGCAGTTTCGCGACAGGGACTCAGCCCCAGCATTTT; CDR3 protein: CASSFATGTQPQHF
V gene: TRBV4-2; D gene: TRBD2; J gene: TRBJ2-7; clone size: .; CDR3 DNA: TGTGCCAGCAGCCATACAGGAGGACTAGCGGGGGGTTTGGTCTACGAGCAGTACTTC; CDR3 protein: CASSHTGGLAGGLVYEQYF
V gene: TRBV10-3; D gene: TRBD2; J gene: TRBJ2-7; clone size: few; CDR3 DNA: TGTGCCTCGGGACTAGCGGGAGGGCCGAAGCAGTACTTC; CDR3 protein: CASGLAGGPKQYF
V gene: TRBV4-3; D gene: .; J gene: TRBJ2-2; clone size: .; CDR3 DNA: TGCGCCAGCAGCCAAGTCACGTCAGGTGCCGGGGAGCTGTTTTTT; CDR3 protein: CASSQVTSGAGELFF
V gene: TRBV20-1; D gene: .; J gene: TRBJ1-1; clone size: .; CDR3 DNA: TGCAGTGTTATAAGAGGGCCCGGGGCTTTCTTT; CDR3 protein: CSVIRGPGAFF
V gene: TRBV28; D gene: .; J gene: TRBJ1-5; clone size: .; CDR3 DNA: TGTGCCAGCAGTTTTGGACGTCAGGCCCAGCATTTT; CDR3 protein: CASSFGRQAQHF
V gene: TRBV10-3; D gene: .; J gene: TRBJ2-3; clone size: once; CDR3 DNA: TGTGCCATCAGCCGCGGGCCAACCGGGGATACGCAGTATTTT; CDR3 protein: CAISRGPTGDTQYF
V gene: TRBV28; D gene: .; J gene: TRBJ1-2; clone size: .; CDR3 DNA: TGTGCCAGCAGTGCACTCCTTTGGAACTATGGCTACACCTTC; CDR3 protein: CASSALLWNYGYTF
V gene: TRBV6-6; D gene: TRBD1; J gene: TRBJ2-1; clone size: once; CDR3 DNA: TGTGCCAGCACTGACAGGGGTGAAGGTGAGCAGTTCTTC; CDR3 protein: CASTDRGEGEQFF
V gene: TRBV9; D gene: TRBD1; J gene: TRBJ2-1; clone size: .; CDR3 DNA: TGTGCCAGCAGCGTAACAGGGGGACCTTACAATGAGCAGTTCTTC; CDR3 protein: CASSVTGGPYNEQFF
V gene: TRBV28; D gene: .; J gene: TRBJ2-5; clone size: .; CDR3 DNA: TGTGCCAGCAAGCAGGTAGAGACCCAGTACTTC; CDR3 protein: CASKQVETQYF
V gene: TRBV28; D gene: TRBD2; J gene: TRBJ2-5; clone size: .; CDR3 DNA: TGTGCCAGCAGTTTAAACCCCCGGAGAGGTAGCGGGTCGGAGACCCAGTACTTC; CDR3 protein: CASSLNPRRGSGSETQYF
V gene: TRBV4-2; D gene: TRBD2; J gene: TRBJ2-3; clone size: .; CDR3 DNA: TGTGCCAGCAGCCAAGTAGGTAGCGGGGTTTCAGATACGCAGTATTTT; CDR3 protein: CASSQVGSGVSDTQYF
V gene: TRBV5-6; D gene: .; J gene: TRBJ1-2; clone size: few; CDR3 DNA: TGTGCCAGCAGCTTGGAGTGGGGAGCGCATGGCTACACCTTC; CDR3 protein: CASSLEWGAHGYTF
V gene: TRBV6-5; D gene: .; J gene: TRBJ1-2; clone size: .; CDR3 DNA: TGTGCCAGCAGCAAAGGAATAATCTATGGCTACACCTTC; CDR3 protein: CASSKGIIYGYTF
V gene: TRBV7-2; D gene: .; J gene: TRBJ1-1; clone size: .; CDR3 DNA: TGTGCCAGCAGCTCGGGACAAGCGAACACTGAAGCTTTCTTT; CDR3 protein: CASSSGQANTEAFF
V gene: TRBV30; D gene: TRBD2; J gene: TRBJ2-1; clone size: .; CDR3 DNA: TGTGCCTGGAGTAGCCTAGCGGGGTACAATGAGCAGTTCTTC; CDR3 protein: CAWSSLAGYNEQFF
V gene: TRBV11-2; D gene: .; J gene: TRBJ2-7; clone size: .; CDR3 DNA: TGTGCCAGCAGCCCAGGGTACAACTCCTACGAGCAGTACTTC; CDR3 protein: CASSPGYNSYEQYF
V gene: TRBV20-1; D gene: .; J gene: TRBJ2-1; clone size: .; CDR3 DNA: TGCAGTGCTAGAGATGGGGGGTATTGGTTCTTC; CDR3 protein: CSARDGGYWFF
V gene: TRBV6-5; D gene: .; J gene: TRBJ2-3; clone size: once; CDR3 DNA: TGTGCCAGCAGTTACTCAGGGGTCGGCACAGATACGCAGTATTTT; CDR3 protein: CASSYSGVGTDTQYF
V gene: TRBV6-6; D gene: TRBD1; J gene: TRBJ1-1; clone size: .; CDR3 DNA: TGTGCCAGCAGTTACTCGGGACAGGGGGAACTCAGGTTT; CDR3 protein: CASSYSGQGELRF
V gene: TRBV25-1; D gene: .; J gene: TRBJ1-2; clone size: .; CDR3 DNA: TGTGCCAGCAGTGGCAACAGGGTTGGCTACACCTTC; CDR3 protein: CASSGNRVGYTF
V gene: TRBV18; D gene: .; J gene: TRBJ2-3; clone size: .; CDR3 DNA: TGTGCCAGCTCACCTCCTAGAGGACGGGTCATCACAGATACGCAGTATTTT; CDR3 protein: CASSPPRGRVITDTQYF
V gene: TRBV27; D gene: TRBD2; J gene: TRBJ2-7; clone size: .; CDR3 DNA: TGTGCCAGCAGCAAGACTAGCGGGGCGTACGAGCAGTACTTC; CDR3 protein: CASSKTSGAYEQYF
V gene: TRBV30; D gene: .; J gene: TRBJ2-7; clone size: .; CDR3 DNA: TGTGCCTGGAGTGTACGGGCCTACGAGCAGTACTTC; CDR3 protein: CAWSVRAYEQYF
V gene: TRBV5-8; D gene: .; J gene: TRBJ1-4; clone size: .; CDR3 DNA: TGTGCCAGCAGCCCATCAGGAATAACTAATGAAAAACTGTTTTTT; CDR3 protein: CASSPSGITNEKLFF
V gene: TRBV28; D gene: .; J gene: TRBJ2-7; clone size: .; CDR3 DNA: TGTGCCAGCAGCCCTGGGAGGCATTATCCATACGAGCAGTACTTC; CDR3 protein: CASSPGRHYPYEQYF
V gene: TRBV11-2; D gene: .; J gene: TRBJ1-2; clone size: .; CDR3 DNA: TGTGCCAGCAGCTTTATGGGGGCTGTTGACTATGGCTACACCTTC; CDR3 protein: CASSFMGAVDYGYTF
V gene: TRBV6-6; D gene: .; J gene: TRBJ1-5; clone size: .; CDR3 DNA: TGTGCCAGCACCGGAGGGGGGAATCAGCCCCAGCATTTT; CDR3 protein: CASTGGGNQPQHF